Below, 22 T cell receptor beta chains from the same sample are listed, as sequenced in a study of blood T cell repertoires in COVID-19 (dated by TCRdb to about 2020). Receptors were amplified or captured by the immunoSEQ multiplex PCR assay. TCRdb provides this immuneACCESS table in a form limited to in-frame rearrangements. Some clones are lacking; in checked studies, under half of them reflect an unresolved V gene, and why the rest are absent is not known. The sample profile shows 150,000 to 200,000 clones; around four fifths of them were found once. Around 8.4% of the sample belongs to the ten largest clones. Sequencing used peripheral blood. The receptor set was obtained from a woman over 75 with COVID-19, enrolled during active disease.

The chain couples TRBV18 to TRBJ2-1; 7 bases match TRBD2. V was clipped by 3 bases and J by 2 bases; unmatched bases: 4. CDR3 length: 15 amino acids. In germline, CDR1 is KGHSH, CDR2 LQKENI. For the CDR3, the DNA is TGTGCCAGCTCACCCAAGCGGGACCCCTACAATGAGCAGTTCTTC. This codes for CASSPKRDPYNEQFF.

The J gene is TRBJ2-5, the V gene TRBV6-5, with TRBD2 matching over 14 bases. Germline loops: CDR1 MNHEY, CDR2 SVGAGI. CDR3 length: 15 residues. J was trimmed by 3 bases and V by 6 bases; bases with no gene match: 3. In DNA form, the CDR3 reads TGTGCCAGCAGCAGACTAGCGGGAGGGGAAGAGACCCAGTACTTC. The encoded protein is CASSRLAGGEETQYF.

The chain joins TRBV3-1 (or the pseudogene TRBV3-2) to TRBJ2-2; TRBD1 matches 8 bases. CDR1 is LGHDT and CDR2 is YNNKEL in the germline V gene (reference sequence). CDR3 length equals 17 residues. The V and J ends lost 1 base and 5 bases, in that order; junction bases with no gene match: 9. The CDR3 region has the DNA TGTGCCAGCAGCCAAGCTGGGGGACACAGGGGGACCGGGGAGCTGTTTTTT. It encodes CASSQAGGHRGTGELFF.

The chain combines TRBV6-4 with TRBJ2-2; unclear D gene. Germline loops: CDR1 MRHNA, CDR2 SNTAGT. The CDR3 sequence is 15 residues long. V shed 3 bases and J shed 6 bases, with 14 bases lying between them. The CDR3: CASSEHPRMSGELFF. CDR3 bases: TGTGCCAGCAGTGAACATCCTCGAATGTCCGGGGAGCTGTTTTTT.

The chain has TRBV3-1 (or the pseudogene TRBV3-2) and TRBJ2-3, with D hard to call. The V gene lost 4 bases and the J gene lost 6 bases, with 5 bases spanning the gap. CDR1 and CDR2 from the germline V gene are LGHDT and YNNKEL (reference sequence). The length of the CDR3 is 11 residues. CDR3 DNA: TGTGCCAGCAGCCTATTGGATACGCAGTATTTT. Its protein product is CASSLLDTQYF.

The chain links TRBV7-3 to TRBJ1-6; possible D gene TRBD1, 6 bases. CDR1 and CDR2 (germline): SGHTA, FQGTGA. This CDR3 region has 13 residues. The ends were cut back, 3 bases at V and 13 bases at J, with 13 bases in the middle. The CDR3 coding sequence is TGTGCCAGCAGCTTTGGGGGCCTCGGGCCCCTCCACTTT. Encoded protein: CASSFGGLGPLHF.

The chain links TRBV21-1 to TRBJ2-6; TRBD2 reflects the table's D call only, with no check against the DNA. TRBV21-1 is a pseudogene segment. There are 16 residues in the CDR3. The CDR3 here is CASPRREVAGANVLTF. DNA for the CDR3: TGTGCCAGCCCCCGGAGGGAGGTGGCCGGGGCCAACGTCCTGACTTTC.

This clone was found a few times. The rearrangement joins TRBV2 to TRBJ1-4, with 7 bases that match TRBD1. The germline CDR1 and CDR2 sequences are SNHLY and FYNNEI. The V and J ends lost 6 bases and 10 bases, in that order; junction bases with no gene match: 5. The CDR3 is 12 residues long. Here the CDR3 reads CASSDREGKLFF. CDR3 DNA sequence: TGTGCCAGCAGCGACAGGGAAGGAAAACTGTTTTTT.

This clone was detected many times. The rearrangement joins TRBV11-2 to TRBJ2-1; 8 bases match TRBD2. CDR1 is SGHAT and CDR2 is FQNNGV in the germline V gene. CDR3 length equals 15 residues. Trimming took 5 bases from V and 3 from J; bases not matched to a gene: 6. The CDR3 coding sequence is TGTGCCAGCAGCCCCGGGACTAGACTCTACAATGAGCAGTTCTTC. Translating gives CASSPGTRLYNEQFF.

The chain has TRBV21-1 and TRBJ2-2; TRBD2, the D gene given by the table, was not confirmed from the DNA. TRBV21-1 constitutes a pseudogene. The CDR3 is made up of 15 amino acids. The DNA of the CDR3 is TGTGCCAGCAGGGGGGGGGCCCCCTACGGCGGGGAGCTGTTTTTT. Its protein product is CASRGGAPYGGELFF.

This chain joins TRBV6-5 and TRBJ1-3; tentative D call: TRBD1 (5 bases). Germline-derived CDR1 and CDR2 are MNHEY and SVGAGI. V shed 6 bases and J shed 4 bases, with 16 bases lying between them. The CDR3 consists of 15 residues. CDR3 DNA: TGTGCCAGCAGCAAGGGGCCCCAGGGAGGAAACACCATATATTTT. It specifies CASSKGPQGGNTIYF.

The chain carries TRBV5-1 and TRBJ1-5; no clear D gene. Germline V gives CDR1 SGHRS, CDR2 YFSETQ. Trimming took off 3 bases at V and 9 bases at J, with 13 bases between the two ends. The CDR3 contains 13 residues. The CDR3 protein is CASSSDREGPQHF. CDR3 sequence (DNA): TGCGCCAGCAGCTCGGACCGCGAGGGGCCCCAGCATTTT.

This rearrangement joins TRBV5-1 to TRBJ2-3; TRBD2 aligns across 7 bases. CDR3 length equals 14 residues. Losses at the gene ends were 2 bases for V and 5 bases for J; bases not matched to a gene: 5. Per the germline V gene, CDR1 is SGHRS and CDR2 is YFSETQ. The CDR3 region is CASSLAGTGDTQYF. The CDR3 region has the DNA TGCGCCAGCAGCTTAGCGGGGACTGGAGATACGCAGTATTTT.

The chain couples TRBV5-5 to TRBJ1-4, with 7 bases aligning to TRBD1. The CDR3 consists of 15 residues. CDR1 SGHKS and CDR2 YYEKEE come from the germline V gene (reference sequence). J lost 5 bases, V lost 4 bases, and 8 bases had no gene match. CDR3 in amino acids: CASSPPTGTNEKLFF. CDR3 DNA: TGTGCCAGCAGCCCGCCGACAGGGACAAATGAAAAACTGTTTTTT.

The chain links TRBV19 to TRBJ1-2, with TRBD1 identical over 8 bases. CDR1 and CDR2 (germline): LNHDA, SQIVND (reference sequence). Trimming removed 5 bases from V and 2 bases from J; junction bases left unmatched: 7. The CDR3 runs 15 residues. The CDR3 spells CASSESGTGNYGYTF. CDR3 nucleotides: TGTGCCAGTAGTGAGTCCGGGACAGGAAACTATGGCTACACCTTC. Supplemented by reference TRBV19 and TRBJ1-2, the full variable domain reads DGGITQSPKYLFRKEGQNVTLSCEQNLNHDAMYWYRQDPGQGLRLIYYSQIVNDFQKGDIAEGYSVSREKKESFPLTVTSAQKNPTAFYLCASSESGTGNYGYTFGSGTRLTVV.

The genes are TRBV3-1 (or the pseudogene TRBV3-2) and TRBJ1-2, with D uncertain. The CDR3 covers 13 residues. The V gene's germline CDR1 is LGHDT and CDR2 YNNKEL (reference sequence). V gave up 0 bases and J gave up 6 bases, with 8 bases separating them. The CDR3 sequence: CASSQEGRNGYTF. The CDR3 coding sequence is TGTGCCAGCAGCCAAGAAGGCAGGAATGGCTACACCTTC.

J is TRBJ2-7 and V is TRBV12-5; 9 nucleotides agree with TRBD1. Trimming removed 4 bases from V and 0 bases from J; junction bases left unmatched: 16. The CDR3 loop spans 19 amino acids. Germline CDR1 and CDR2: LGHNT and FRNRAP. CDR3: CASGSNPGQGPLDSYEQYF. The DNA for the CDR3 is TGTGCTAGTGGTTCGAACCCGGGACAGGGCCCTCTTGACTCCTACGAGCAGTACTTC.

This clone was counted between two and nine times. The chain couples TRBV3-1 (or the pseudogene TRBV3-2) to TRBJ2-1; 7 positions agree with TRBD1. The V gene's germline CDR1 is LGHDT and CDR2 YNNKEL (reference sequence). CDR3 length: 16 residues. The J segment lost 4 bases and the V segment lost 1 base, leaving 7 bases of the junction unmatched. The CDR3 nucleotides read TGTGCCAGCAGCCAAGGATTCGGGACAGTGTACAATGAGCAGTTCTTC. Protein product: CASSQGFGTVYNEQFF.

This clone was detected a few times. The chain is built from TRBV2 and TRBJ1-1, with a weak D call TRBD1 (6 bases). This CDR3 is 15 amino acids long. Germline V gene lookup returns CDR1 SNHLY and CDR2 FYNNEI. The V end was cut by 5 bases, the J end by 4 bases, with 17 bases between. The CDR3 region is CASSSEGHTGTEAFF. For the CDR3, the DNA is TGTGCCAGCAGTTCAGAGGGACATACCGGCACTGAAGCTTTCTTT.

The J gene is TRBJ1-4, the V gene TRBV9; D remains ambiguous. The CDR3 runs 14 residues. Germline V lookup: CDR1 SGDLS, CDR2 YYNGEE. Trimming pared 4 bases from V and 0 bases from J, leaving 7 bases between. DNA for the CDR3: TGTGCCAGCAGCACACACCCAACTAATGAAAAACTGTTTTTT. Protein product: CASSTHPTNEKLFF.

This sequence joins TRBV10-1 and TRBJ1-2; the match to TRBD1 covers 7 bases. There are 13 residues in the CDR3. Germline V lookup: CDR1 WNHNN, CDR2 SYGVQD (reference sequence). With 7 bases clipped from V and 8 bases from J, the junction kept 10 bases outside the gene matches. CDR3 sequence reads: CASNSGTERGYTF. CDR3 DNA sequence: TGCGCCAGCAACTCCGGGACAGAGAGAGGCTACACCTTC.

This chain links TRBV18 with TRBJ1-1, with 9 bases aligning to TRBD1. The CDR3 runs to 15 residues. V trimming: 3 bases; J trimming: 2 bases; junction bases outside the gene matches: 4. The germline gives CDR1 KGHSH, CDR2 LQKENI. CDR3 DNA sequence: TGTGCCAGCTCACCCGGGACAGGGACAAACACTGAAGCTTTCTTT. This encodes CASSPGTGTNTEAFF.